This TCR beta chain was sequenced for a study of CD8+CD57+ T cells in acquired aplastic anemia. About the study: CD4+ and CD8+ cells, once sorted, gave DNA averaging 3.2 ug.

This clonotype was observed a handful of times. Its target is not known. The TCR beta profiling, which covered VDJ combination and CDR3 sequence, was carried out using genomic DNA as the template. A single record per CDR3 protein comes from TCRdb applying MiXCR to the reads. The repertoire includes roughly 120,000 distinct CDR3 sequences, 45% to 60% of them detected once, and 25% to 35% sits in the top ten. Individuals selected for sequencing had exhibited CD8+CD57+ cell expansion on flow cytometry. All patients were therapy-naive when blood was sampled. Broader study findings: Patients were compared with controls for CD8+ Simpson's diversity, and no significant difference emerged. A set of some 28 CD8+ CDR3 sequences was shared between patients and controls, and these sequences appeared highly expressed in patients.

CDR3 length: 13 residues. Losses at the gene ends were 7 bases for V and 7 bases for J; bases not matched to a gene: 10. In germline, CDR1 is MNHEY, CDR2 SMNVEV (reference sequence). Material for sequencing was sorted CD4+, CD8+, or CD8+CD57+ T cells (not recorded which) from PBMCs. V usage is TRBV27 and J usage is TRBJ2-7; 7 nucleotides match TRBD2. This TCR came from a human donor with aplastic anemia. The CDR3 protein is CASTTSSAREQYF. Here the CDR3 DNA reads TGTGCCAGCACGACTAGCTCTGCTCGGGAGCAGTACTTC.